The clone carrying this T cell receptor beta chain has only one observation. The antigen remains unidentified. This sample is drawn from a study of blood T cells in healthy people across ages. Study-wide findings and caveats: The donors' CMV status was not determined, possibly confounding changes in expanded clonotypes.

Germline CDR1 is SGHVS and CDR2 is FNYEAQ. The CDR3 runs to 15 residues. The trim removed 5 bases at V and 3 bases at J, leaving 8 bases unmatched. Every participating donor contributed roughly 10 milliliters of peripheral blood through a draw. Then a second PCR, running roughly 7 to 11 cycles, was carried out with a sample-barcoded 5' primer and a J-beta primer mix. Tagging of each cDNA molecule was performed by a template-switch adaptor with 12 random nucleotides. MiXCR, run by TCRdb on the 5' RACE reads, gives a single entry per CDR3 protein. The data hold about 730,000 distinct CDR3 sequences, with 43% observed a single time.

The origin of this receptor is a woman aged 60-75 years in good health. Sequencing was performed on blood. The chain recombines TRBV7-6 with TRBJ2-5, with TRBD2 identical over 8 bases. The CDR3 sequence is CASSPSGSLKETQYF. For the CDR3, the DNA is TGTGCCAGCAGCCCGAGCGGGAGCTTAAAAGAGACCCAGTACTTC.